The T cell receptor (beta chain) under discussion was sequenced for a study of long-term antiretroviral therapy in people with HIV. Study-wide context: The oldest specimens predate the 2015 immediate-ART recommendation by about a decade.

This clone appeared once. The CDR3 sequence is 16 residues long. Between the trimmed V and J ends, which lost 2 bases and 1 base, there was a span of 11 bases. Germline V lookup: CDR1 MDHEN, CDR2 SYDVKM. Researchers ran immunoSEQ v3.0 at survey level. Clones were read by immunoSEQ multiplex PCR, and TCRdb kept only the in-frame ones, dropping some. The repertoire holds approximately 25,000 clones, 80% to 95% seen once, with over 8.5% in the top ten. The chain is built from TRBV28 and TRBJ2-2; D remains unclear. Specimen: unsorted PBMCs, collected 7.6 years after starting antiretroviral therapy. The clonotype comes from a woman in her thirties or forties with HIV. The CDR3, as DNA: TGTGCCAGCAGTTTAGCTGGGTTTGAGAACACCGGGGAGCTGTTTTTT. It encodes CASSLAGFENTGELFF.